The subject of this entry is one T cell receptor beta chain. The data were obtained in a study of identical twins. The CDR3 extends over 13 amino acids. Germline CDR1 reads PRHDT; CDR2 reads FYEKMQ (reference sequence). V was trimmed by 3 bases and J by 9 bases, leaving 15 bases between them. Each CDR3 protein is one row after TCRdb ran MiXCR on the 5' RACE reads. The table shows around 1.7 million distinct CDR3 sequences, with about 30% occurring only once. The J gene is TRBJ2-7, the V gene TRBV13; D is possibly TRBD2 (6 bases). The sequence was collected from a newborn girl in good health. Source material: cord blood. CDR3 protein: CASSLPRTIGQYF. DNA for the CDR3: TGTGCCAGCAGCTTGCCCCGGACTATCGGGCAGTACTTC. Full variable domain (remainder filled in from reference TRBV13 and TRBJ2-7): AAGVIQSPRHLIKEKRETATLKCYPIPRHDTVYWYQQGPGQDPQFLISFYEKMQSDKGSIPDRFSAQQFSDYHSELNMSSLELGDSALYFCASSLPRTIGQYFGPGTRLTVT.